These 28 T cell receptor beta chains originate from one sample sequenced in a study of Graves' ophthalmopathy and Graves' hyperthyroidism. Scientists amplified the TCR beta CDR3 regions from RNA transcripts. The workflow started with a first-round RT-PCR run with HTBI primers and then moved on to a second-round multiplex PCR. From the multiplex PCR reads, TCRdb called clonotypes with MiXCR, one entry per CDR3 protein. Among about 480,000 distinct CDR3 sequences, roughly 14% were seen once, and the ten largest hold over 7.5%. The source material was blood. Every receptor here comes from a woman aged 25-40 years with Graves' ophthalmopathy.

V gene TRBV2 combines with J gene TRBJ2-2; D is undetermined. Deletions cut 5 bases from V and 11 bases from J, with 9 bases between. Germline CDR1 reads SNHLY; CDR2 reads FYNNEI. CDR3 length equals 11 residues. For the CDR3, the DNA is TGTGCCAGCAGTACTGCAAGAGAGCTGTTTTTT. Its translation is CASSTARELFF.

The rearrangement uses TRBV3-1 and TRBJ1-1; the match to TRBD1 covers 7 bases. CDR1 is LGHDT and CDR2 is YNNKEL in the germline V gene (reference sequence). V lost 2 bases, J lost 4 bases, and 10 bases stayed unmatched. CDR3 length: 16 amino acids. The CDR3 reads CASSQTRATGSTEAFF. CDR3 coding DNA: TGTGCCAGCAGCCAAACCAGGGCGACAGGGAGCACTGAAGCTTTCTTT.

In its sample, this clonotype was seen many times. V and J are TRBV20-1 and TRBJ2-5; maybe TRBD1 (7 bases). This CDR3 is built from 14 residues. Per the germline V gene, CDR1 is DFQATT and CDR2 is SNEGSKA (reference sequence). V was cut by 0 bases and J by 4 bases, with 12 bases left in between. CDR3 sequence (DNA): TGCAGTGCTAGAGAAGGGGGGACAGCAGAGACCCAGTACTTC. This sequence encodes CSAREGGTAETQYF.

This clonotype came up a few times. V usage is TRBV5-1 and J usage is TRBJ2-5; D call uncertain. The CDR3 contains 13 residues. V lost 6 bases to trimming and J lost 5 bases, with 14 bases between them. The germline V gene has CDR1 SGHRS and CDR2 YFSETQ. The CDR3 sequence is CASKDPSVETQYF. For the CDR3, the DNA is TGCGCCAGCAAAGACCCATCGGTTGAGACCCAGTACTTC.

This clonotype was seen ten or more times. CDR3 sequence: CASSEAAGRTEAFF. The CDR3, as DNA: TGTGCCAGCAGTGAAGCGGCGGGGCGCACTGAAGCTTTCTTT. The V gene is TRBV6-1, the J gene TRBJ1-1; D might be TRBD1 (5 bases). The CDR3 runs to 14 residues. V shed 0 bases and J shed 4 bases, with 9 bases lying between them. The germline gives CDR1 MNHNS, CDR2 SASEGT.

DNA of the CDR3: TGTGCCAGCAGCCAAGAACCAGCGGACAGAATTTCCGGGGAGCTGTTTTTT. Encoded protein: CASSQEPADRISGELFF. The V gene is TRBV4-2, the J gene TRBJ2-2, with a weak D call TRBD1 (6 bases). CDR1 is LGHNA, CDR2 YNFKEQ, per germline. V dropped 0 bases and J dropped 6 bases, with 17 bases sitting between them. CDR3 length equals 17 residues.

At least ten counts were recorded for this clonotype. This chain connects TRBV28 to TRBJ1-5; 9 nucleotides align to TRBD1. Germline-derived CDR1 and CDR2 are MDHEN and SYDVKM. This CDR3 comprises 14 residues. After removal of 6 bases from V and 3 bases from J, the junction contained 3 bases not matched to a gene. The DNA for the CDR3 is TGTGCCAGCAGCGAACAGGGGGCCAATCAGCCCCAGCATTTT. Residues: CASSEQGANQPQHF.

As for this clonotype: This sequence may be a read error, since a much larger clone differs from it by one base. The J gene is TRBJ2-2, the V gene TRBV11-2; D assignment may be TRBD1 or TRBD2 (5 bases each). V was trimmed by 3 bases and J by 3 bases, leaving 14 bases between them. CDR1 is SGHAT, CDR2 FQNNGV, per germline. This CDR3 has 16 amino acids. The CDR3 bases are TGTGCCAGCAGCTTCGTTGGGGACGGGGACACCGGGGAGCTGTTTTTT. Translating it yields CASSFVGDGDTGELFF.

This clonotype was detected many times. This may arise from a read error, as a much more abundant clone is one base away. The rearrangement links TRBV6-2 or TRBV6-3 to TRBJ2-5; tentatively, D is TRBD2 (6 bases). The V end was cut by 4 bases, the J end by 1 base, with 16 bases between. The germline CDR1 and CDR2 sequences are MNHEY and SVGEGT. CDR3 length equals 16 residues. The CDR3, as DNA: TGTGCCAGCAGTTGCTCGGCGGGGACGACCCAAGAGACCCAGTACTTC. This translates into CASSCSAGTTQETQYF.

Of note for this clonotype: Given a much more abundant clone one base away, this may be a read error. This sequence joins TRBV29-1 and TRBJ1-1; D unclear. The CDR3 is 11 amino acids. Looked up from germline, CDR1 is SQVTM and CDR2 is ANQGSEA. The CDR3, as DNA: TGCAGCGTTGACGAATTCACTGAAGCTTGCTTT. It codes for CSVDEFTEACF.

V is TRBV7-9 and J is TRBJ2-5; D could derive from TRBD1 or TRBD2 (5 bases each). Germline loops: CDR1 SEHNR, CDR2 FQNEAQ (reference sequence). The ends were cut back, 7 bases at V and 2 bases at J, with 14 bases in the middle. The CDR3 is 14 residues long. Written as DNA, the CDR3 is TGTGCCAGCATAGGTCGGGACCTACAAGAGACCCAGTACTTC. Its translation is CASIGRDLQETQYF. The full variable domain, its missing parts supplied by reference TRBV7-9 and TRBJ2-5, is DTGVSQNPRHKITKRGQNVTFRCDPISEHNRLYWYRQTLGQGPEFLTYFQNEAQLEKSRLLSDRFSAERPKGSFSTLEIQRTEQGDSAMYLCASIGRDLQETQYFGPGTRLLVL.

At least ten counts were recorded for this clonotype. J is TRBJ1-2 and V is TRBV19, with D perhaps TRBD1 (5 bases). CDR3 length: 15 amino acids. Trimming stripped 9 bases from V and 0 bases from J, with 17 bases between. CDR1 is LNHDA and CDR2 is SQIVND in the germline V gene (reference sequence). CDR3 DNA: TGTGCCAGCTCCTTCAGGGATTTGACTAACTATGGCTACACCTTC. Residues: CASSFRDLTNYGYTF.

At least ten counts were recorded for this clonotype. The gene calls are TRBV6-5 and TRBJ2-7; D not resolved. The CDR3 contains 15 residues. CDR1 and CDR2 (germline): MNHEY, SVGAGI. V lost 4 bases and J lost 0, with 13 bases in between. CDR3 DNA: TGTGCCAGCAGTTCAAGCGACGGAATCTCCTACGAGCAGTACTTC. Translated, it gives CASSSSDGISYEQYF.

This clonotype was detected a few times. V is TRBV6-2 or TRBV6-3 and J is TRBJ1-2, with 8 positions matching TRBD1. With 6 bases clipped from V and 4 bases from J, the junction kept 7 bases outside the gene matches. This CDR3 comprises 14 residues. Germline loops: CDR1 MNHEY, CDR2 SVGEGT. CDR3 in amino acids: CASSPGGPVYGYTF. The CDR3 bases are TGTGCCAGCAGCCCAGGGGGCCCCGTCTATGGCTACACCTTC.

The gene calls are TRBV3-1 and TRBJ1-2; D gene ambiguous. CDR1 and CDR2 (germline): LGHDT, YNNKEL (reference sequence). Trimming removed 0 bases at V and 8 bases at J, with 10 bases between. This CDR3 has 13 amino acids. The DNA for the CDR3 is TGTGCCAGCAGCCAAGATCGGAGAGGCGGCTACACCTTC. Translation gives CASSQDRRGGYTF.

This clonotype was seen repeatedly, ten times or more. This chain links TRBV20-1 with TRBJ2-7, with D uncertain. This CDR3 contains 14 residues. CDR1 is DFQATT and CDR2 is SNEGSKA in the germline V gene (reference sequence). Trimming took 6 bases from V and 0 from J, leaving 15 bases between them. CDR3 DNA sequence: TGCAGTGCAAAACCCCCCACCTCCTCCTACGAGCAGTACTTC. Translating gives CSAKPPTSSYEQYF.

The rearrangement joins TRBV12-3 or TRBV12-4 to TRBJ2-5; TRBD1 aligns across 7 bases. The CDR3 extends over 14 amino acids. V shed 7 bases and J 3 bases; nucleotides not matched to a gene: 8. CDR3 in amino acids: CASTDRDYKETQYF. The CDR3 nucleotides are TGTGCCAGCACTGACAGGGATTACAAAGAGACCCAGTACTTC.

Ten or more counts support this clonotype. The chain links TRBV6-2 or TRBV6-3 to TRBJ1-2; the D gene is possibly TRBD1 (6 bases). V lost 6 bases, J lost 5 bases, and 19 bases lay in between. This CDR3 contains 15 residues. Per the germline V gene, CDR1 is MNHEY and CDR2 is SVGEGT. The CDR3 DNA sequence: TGTGCCAGCAGAAGAGAATCCGGACAGCTGTATGGCTACACCTTC. It codes for CASRRESGQLYGYTF.

At least ten counts were recorded for this clonotype. This sequence joins TRBV6-5 and TRBJ1-1; no reliable D call. Germline CDR1 and CDR2: MNHEY and SVGAGI. The CDR3 has 14 amino acids. V was pared by 2 bases and J by 2 bases, with 9 bases between. CDR3 sequence: CASSYASSNTEAFF. DNA for the CDR3: TGTGCCAGCAGTTACGCATCCTCCAACACTGAAGCTTTCTTT.

The V call is TRBV24-1, the J call TRBJ1-2, with D hard to call. Trimming pared 4 bases from V and 6 bases from J, leaving 17 bases between. The germline gives CDR1 KGHDR, CDR2 SFDVKD. This CDR3 region has 15 residues. CDR3 coding DNA: TGTGCCACCAGTGACCCTAGGAGGAACGGCGATGGCTACACCTTC. This sequence encodes CATSDPRRNGDGYTF.

V and J are TRBV28 and TRBJ1-1, with D unresolved. CDR3 length: 15 amino acids. CDR1 MDHEN and CDR2 SYDVKM come from the germline V gene. Trimming cost V 1 base and J 0 bases, with 9 bases left between them. The CDR3 region has the DNA TGTGCCAGCAGTTTATCTAACCTCATGAACACTGAAGCTTTCTTT. Protein sequence: CASSLSNLMNTEAFF.

The J gene is TRBJ1-2, the V gene TRBV15, with D hard to call. The V gene lost 0 bases and the J gene lost 8 bases, with 10 bases spanning the gap. This CDR3 has 13 amino acids. Germline CDR1 LNHNV, CDR2 YYDKDF (reference sequence). For the CDR3, the DNA is TGTGCCACCAGCAGAGATCGGGTAGGGGGCTACACCTTC. Its translation is CATSRDRVGGYTF.

Ten or more counts support this clonotype. The chain uses TRBV4-1 and TRBJ2-5; D is perhaps TRBD1 (6 bases). There are 19 residues in the CDR3. V was pared by 1 base and J by 3 bases, with 24 bases between. Germline lookup yields CDR1 MGHRA and CDR2 YSYEKL. The CDR3 loop is CASSQVGYWGLASKETQYF. The CDR3 region has the DNA TGCGCCAGCAGCCAAGTTGGGTATTGGGGGCTAGCTTCGAAAGAGACCCAGTACTTC.

With respect to this clonotype: Just one base apart from a much larger clone, this may be a read error. This chain uses TRBV9 with TRBJ2-5, with 7 bases matching TRBD1. The CDR3 runs to 14 residues. CDR1 SGDLS and CDR2 YYNGEE come from the germline V gene. The CDR3 region is CASSLDRVFETKYF. The CDR3 nucleotides read TGTGCCAGCAGCCTCGACAGGGTATTTGAGACCAAGTACTTC.

There are many counts of this clonotype. The chain has TRBV6-2 or TRBV6-3 and TRBJ1-2; D might be TRBD1 (5 bases). Germline V gene lookup returns CDR1 MNHEY and CDR2 SVGEGT. CDR3 size: 15 residues. V lost 2 bases and J 0 bases, leaving 10 bases between the germline ends. CDR3 coding DNA: TGTGCCAGCAGTTACCCACAGGTAGCTAACTATGGCTACACCTTC. Translated, it gives CASSYPQVANYGYTF.

The rearrangement links TRBV4-2 to TRBJ2-7; 12 nucleotides match TRBD1. CDR1 and CDR2 (germline): LGHNA, YNFKEQ. This CDR3 comprises 15 residues. Losses at the gene ends were 4 bases for V and 1 base for J; bases not matched to a gene: 2. DNA of the CDR3: TGTGCCAGCAGCCGGGACAGGGGGCCATCCTACGAGCAGTACTTC. Its translation: CASSRDRGPSYEQYF.

This clonotype was seen at least ten times. One junction end disagrees with the germline gene, perhaps due to a read error. The chain couples TRBV6-4 to TRBJ2-7; the match to TRBD1 covers 9 bases. CDR1 and CDR2 from the germline V gene are MRHNA and SNTAGT. The CDR3 extends over 17 amino acids. The CDR3 nucleotides read TGTGCCAGCAGAGACTGGACAGGGGCCATGGGGGCCTACGAGCAGTACTTC. The encoded protein is CASRDWTGAMGAYEQYF.

This clonotype was counted only a few times. The chain recombines TRBV4-1 with TRBJ1-6, with D uncertain. The CDR3 totals 15 residues. The V end was cut by 3 bases, the J end by 7 bases, with 13 bases between. Germline values: CDR1 MGHRA, CDR2 YSYEKL. CDR3 in amino acids: CASSHPTGKNSPLHF. For the CDR3, the DNA is TGCGCCAGCAGCCATCCGACCGGGAAGAATTCACCCCTCCACTTT.